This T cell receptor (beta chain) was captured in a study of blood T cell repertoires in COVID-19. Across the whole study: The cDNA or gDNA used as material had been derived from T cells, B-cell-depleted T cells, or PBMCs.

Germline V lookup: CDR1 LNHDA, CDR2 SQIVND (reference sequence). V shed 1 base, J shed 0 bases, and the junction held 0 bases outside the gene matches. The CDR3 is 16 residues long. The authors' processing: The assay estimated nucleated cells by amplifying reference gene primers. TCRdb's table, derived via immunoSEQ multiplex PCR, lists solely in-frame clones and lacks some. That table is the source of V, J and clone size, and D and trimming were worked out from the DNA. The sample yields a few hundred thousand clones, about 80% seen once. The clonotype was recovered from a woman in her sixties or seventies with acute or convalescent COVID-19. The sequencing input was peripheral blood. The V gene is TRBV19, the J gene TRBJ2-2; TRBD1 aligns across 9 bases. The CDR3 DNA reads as TGTGCCAGTAGTATAGGGACAGGGGCGAACACCGGGGAGCTGTTTTTT. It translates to CASSIGTGANTGELFF.